What follows describes a single T cell receptor beta chain. This entry comes from a study of CD8 T cells in ankylosing spondylitis. MiXCR, run by TCRdb on the 5' RACE reads, gives a single entry per CDR3 protein. Here the sample spans about 250,000 distinct CDR3 sequences, 20% to 30% being singletons. The trim removed 6 bases at V and 0 bases at J, leaving 10 bases unmatched. The CDR3 runs 16 residues. The material sequenced was blood, either unsorted or a sorted T cell fraction (not recorded which). The sequence came from a male donor with ankylosing spondylitis or in good health (not recorded which). The chain couples TRBV12-3 or TRBV12-4 to TRBJ2-7, with TRBD1 matching over 8 bases. CDR3 protein: CASSLAGGGNSYEQYF. In DNA, the CDR3 is TGTGCCAGCAGCCTTGCAGGGGGCGGCAACTCCTACGAGCAGTACTTC.